This entry lists 10 T cell receptor beta chains sequenced from one sample in a study of T cell responses to AZD1222 COVID-19 vaccine (dated by TCRdb to about 2021). The sample's time point label is to be understood as: baseline before first vaccination. The library was generated by the immunoSEQ multiplex PCR assay. As stored in TCRdb, this immuneACCESS dataset retains in-frame rearrangements with V and J assigned. A fraction of the clones does not appear; measured against another copy, unresolved V genes explain less than half of the discrepancy, and the remainder lacks a known reason. The sample table holds more than 95,000 clones, of which about 90% were seen once. Of the sample, around 9.3% falls within the top ten clones. Material: peripheral blood, obtained on day 0 of AZD1222 vaccination. Source of these receptors: an adult in good health.

The rearrangement joins TRBV13 to TRBJ1-2, with 10 bases fitting TRBD1. CDR1 is PRHDT, CDR2 FYEKMQ, per germline (reference sequence). The length of the CDR3 is 14 residues. The junction had 1 base not matched to a gene; V was cut back by 3 bases and J by 3 bases. In DNA form, the CDR3 reads TGTGCCAGCAGCTTGGGGACAGGGGACTATGGCTACACCTTC. Protein product: CASSLGTGDYGYTF. Based on the CDR3 plus reference TRBV13 and TRBJ1-2, the full variable domain is AAGVIQSPRHLIKEKRETATLKCYPIPRHDTVYWYQQGPGQDPQFLISFYEKMQSDKGSIPDRFSAQQFSDYHSELNMSSLELGDSALYFCASSLGTGDYGYTFGSGTRLTVV.

The rearrangement uses TRBV15 and TRBJ2-7; TRBD2 aligns across 8 bases. CDR1 LNHNV and CDR2 YYDKDF come from the germline V gene (reference sequence). The CDR3 loop spans 19 amino acids. With 0 bases clipped from V and 0 bases from J, the junction kept 13 bases outside the gene matches. CDR3 protein: CATSRDRSGGGRVSYEQYF. The CDR3 DNA reads TGTGCCACCAGCAGAGATCGATCCGGCGGGGGGCGCGTCTCCTACGAGCAGTACTTC.

This sequence joins TRBV19 and TRBJ1-2; D unresolved. V gave up 7 bases and J gave up 2 bases, with 14 bases separating them. Germline CDR1 is LNHDA and CDR2 is SQIVND (reference sequence). The CDR3 is 14 amino acids. The CDR3 coding sequence is TGTGCCAGTACCAACCAAAACCCAAACTATGGCTACACCTTC. Amino acid sequence: CASTNQNPNYGYTF.

J is TRBJ1-2 and V is TRBV15; D remains unclear. Germline values: CDR1 LNHNV, CDR2 YYDKDF (reference sequence). The CDR3 runs to 14 residues. V was cut by 0 bases and J by 4 bases, with 9 bases left in between. Written as DNA, the CDR3 is TGTGCCACCAGCAGAGATGCAGGCCTCTATGGCTACACCTTC. Residues: CATSRDAGLYGYTF.

In its sample, this clone was seen once. This sequence joins TRBV5-4 and TRBJ1-6; TRBD1 matches at 9 bases. V was pared by 4 bases and J by 5 bases, with 4 bases of the junction left unmatched. The CDR3 is 15 amino acids. The germline gives CDR1 SGHNT, CDR2 YYREEE (reference sequence). The CDR3 DNA reads as TGTGCCAGCAGCCGAGGACAGGGGAATAATTCACCCCTCCACTTT. Its translation: CASSRGQGNNSPLHF.

The gene calls are TRBV7-2 and TRBJ1-5; 10 bases map to TRBD1. V lost 4 bases, J lost 2 bases, and 2 bases stayed unmatched. Germline V lookup: CDR1 SGHTA, CDR2 FQGNSA. The CDR3 spans 15 residues. The CDR3 sequence is CASSWTGGGNQPQHF. In nucleotides, the CDR3 is TGTGCCAGCAGCTGGACAGGGGGAGGCAATCAGCCCCAGCATTTT.

J is TRBJ2-3 and V is TRBV5-1; D unresolved. Trimming pared 4 bases from V and 0 bases from J, leaving 18 bases between. Germline CDR1 SGHRS, CDR2 YFSETQ. There are 17 residues in the CDR3. CDR3 region: CASSPGMGLSSTDTQYF. The CDR3 DNA sequence: TGCGCCAGCAGCCCGGGTATGGGTTTGAGTAGCACAGATACGCAGTATTTT.

The rearrangement uses TRBV6-5 and TRBJ2-6, with D perhaps TRBD1 (5 bases). The CDR3 length is 15 residues. Germline CDR1 MNHEY, CDR2 SVGAGI. V lost 7 bases, J lost 0 bases, and 10 bases lay in between. The CDR3 protein is CASNPRGSGANVLTF. CDR3 DNA sequence: TGTGCCAGCAATCCTAGGGGCTCTGGGGCCAACGTCCTGACTTTC.

Only one count was recorded for this clone. V gene TRBV18 combines with J gene TRBJ2-7, with TRBD2 as a possible D gene (6 bases). The CDR3 spans 14 residues. Germline V lookup: CDR1 KGHSH, CDR2 LQKENI. V lost 2 bases to trimming and J lost 5 bases, with 13 bases between them. As DNA, the CDR3 is TGTGCCAGCTCACCAAGGAGGGGTCGGGACGAGCAGTACTTC. This encodes CASSPRRGRDEQYF.

This clone has more than one count but fewer than ten. The chain employs TRBV5-1 and TRBJ1-1; 7 bases are a match to TRBD1. Germline-derived CDR1 and CDR2 are SGHRS and YFSETQ. The length of the CDR3 is 13 residues. The ends lost 1 base at V and 4 bases at J; junction bases unmatched: 1. CDR3 amino acids: CASSLSGGTEAFF. CDR3 DNA sequence: TGCGCCAGCAGCTTGTCAGGGGGCACTGAAGCTTTCTTT.